These 5 T cell receptor beta chains originate from one sample sequenced in a study of T cell repertoires in cytomegalovirus infection. TCRdb recomputed calls from the reads with MiXCR, one row per CDR3 protein. The table records hundreds of thousands of distinct CDR3 sequences, approximately 40% of them present only once. Material for sequencing was PBMCs. The receptors stem from a human donor in good health (CMV status not recorded). Some clones in this sample may be carry-over from other donors' samples.

The V and J genes are TRBV27 and TRBJ1-5, with 7 bases matching TRBD1. This CDR3 has 15 residues. The germline V gene encodes CDR1 MNHEY and CDR2 SMNVEV (reference sequence). V was pared by 3 bases and J by 2 bases, with 4 bases of the junction left unmatched. The CDR3 here is CASSFNRGGNQPQHF. In nucleotides, the CDR3 is TGTGCCAGCAGTTTTAACAGGGGAGGCAATCAGCCCCAGCATTTT.

This clonotype has a handful of counts. The rearrangement joins TRBV5-1 to TRBJ2-7, with 8 bases lining up with TRBD2. The V segment lost 4 bases and the J segment 1 base; nucleotides outside the gene matches: 4. Germline loops: CDR1 SGHRS, CDR2 YFSETQ. The CDR3 covers 14 residues. This CDR3 reads CASSNSGKSYEQYF. Here the CDR3 DNA reads TGCGCCAGCAGCAATAGCGGGAAGTCCTACGAGCAGTACTTC.

This clonotype has only one observation. The chain uses TRBV19 and TRBJ1-2, with TRBD1 identical over 7 bases. The V gene end was trimmed by 0 bases and the J gene end by 8 bases; junction bases not matched to a gene: 9. The CDR3 is 15 amino acids. CDR1 and CDR2 (germline): LNHDA, SQIVND (reference sequence). The CDR3 nucleotides read TGTGCCAGTAGTATAGAAAGGAGGGGGCATAGCGGCTACACCTTC. This encodes CASSIERRGHSGYTF.

This chain joins TRBV7-9 and TRBJ2-6, with 10 bases lining up with TRBD1. Germline V gene sequence: CDR1 SEHNR, CDR2 FQNEAQ (reference sequence). CDR3 size: 18 residues. Unmatched junction bases numbered 7, after V lost 5 bases and J lost 0 bases. The CDR3 region has the DNA TGTGCCAGCAGCCCTAGGACAGGGGGTACCTCTGGGGCCAACGTCCTGACTTTC. Translating gives CASSPRTGGTSGANVLTF. The full variable domain, with the rest looked up from reference TRBV7-9 and TRBJ2-6, is DTGVSQNPRHKITKRGQNVTFRCDPISEHNRLYWYRQTLGQGPEFLTYFQNEAQLEKSRLLSDRFSAERPKGSFSTLEIQRTEQGDSAMYLCASSPRTGGTSGANVLTFGAGSRLTVL.

This clonotype has more than one count but fewer than ten. The chain combines TRBV6-5 with TRBJ1-1; 7 bases are shared with TRBD1. The CDR3 length is 15 residues. V was clipped by 2 bases and J by 10 bases; unmatched bases: 13. Germline V gene sequence: CDR1 MNHEY, CDR2 SVGAGI. The DNA of the CDR3 is TGTGCCAGCAGTTACCCTCGACAGGGTATTGTTGCAGCTTTCTTT. Its translation: CASSYPRQGIVAAFF.